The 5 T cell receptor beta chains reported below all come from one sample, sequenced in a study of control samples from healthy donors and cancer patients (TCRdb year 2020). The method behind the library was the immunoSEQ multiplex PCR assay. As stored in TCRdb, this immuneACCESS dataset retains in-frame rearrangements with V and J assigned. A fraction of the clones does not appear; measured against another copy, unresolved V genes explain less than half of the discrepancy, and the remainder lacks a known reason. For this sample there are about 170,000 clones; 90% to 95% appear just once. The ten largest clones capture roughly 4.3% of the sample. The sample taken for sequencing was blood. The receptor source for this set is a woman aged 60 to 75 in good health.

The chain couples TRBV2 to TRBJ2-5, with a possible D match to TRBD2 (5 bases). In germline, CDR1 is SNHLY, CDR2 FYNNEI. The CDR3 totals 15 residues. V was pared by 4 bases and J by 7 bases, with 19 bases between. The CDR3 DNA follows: TGTGCCAGCAGTGGTCCGGATGGACTCCTGGGGACCCAGTACTTC. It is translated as CASSGPDGLLGTQYF.

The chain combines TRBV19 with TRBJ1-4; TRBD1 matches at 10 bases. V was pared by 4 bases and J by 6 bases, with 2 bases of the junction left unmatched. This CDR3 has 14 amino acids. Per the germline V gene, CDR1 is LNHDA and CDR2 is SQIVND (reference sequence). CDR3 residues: CASSTTGGDEKLFF. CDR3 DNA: TGTGCCAGTAGTACGACAGGGGGCGATGAAAAACTGTTTTTT.

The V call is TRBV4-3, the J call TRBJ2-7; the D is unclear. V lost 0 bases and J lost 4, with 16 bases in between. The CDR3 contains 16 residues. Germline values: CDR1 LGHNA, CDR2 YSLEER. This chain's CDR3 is CASSQDLEGPVYEQYF. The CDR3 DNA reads TGCGCCAGCAGCCAAGATCTTGAAGGGCCGGTATACGAGCAGTACTTC.

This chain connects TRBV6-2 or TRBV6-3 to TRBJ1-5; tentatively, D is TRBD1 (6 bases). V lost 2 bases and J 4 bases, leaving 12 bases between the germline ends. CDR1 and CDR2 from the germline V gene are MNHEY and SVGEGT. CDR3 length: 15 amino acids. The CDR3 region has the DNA TGTGCCAGCAGTTACGGCATACAGGGAAATCAGCCCCAGCATTTT. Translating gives CASSYGIQGNQPQHF.

The CDR3 reads CASSSLSVSGDTIYF. The CDR3 coding sequence is TGTGCCAGCAGCTCGTTGAGTGTGTCTGGTGACACCATATATTTT. The V gene is TRBV7-2, the J gene TRBJ1-3; D gene ambiguous. Trimming took off 4 bases at V and 8 bases at J, with 18 bases between the two ends. This CDR3 comprises 15 residues. CDR1 is SGHTA and CDR2 is FQGNSA in the germline V gene.